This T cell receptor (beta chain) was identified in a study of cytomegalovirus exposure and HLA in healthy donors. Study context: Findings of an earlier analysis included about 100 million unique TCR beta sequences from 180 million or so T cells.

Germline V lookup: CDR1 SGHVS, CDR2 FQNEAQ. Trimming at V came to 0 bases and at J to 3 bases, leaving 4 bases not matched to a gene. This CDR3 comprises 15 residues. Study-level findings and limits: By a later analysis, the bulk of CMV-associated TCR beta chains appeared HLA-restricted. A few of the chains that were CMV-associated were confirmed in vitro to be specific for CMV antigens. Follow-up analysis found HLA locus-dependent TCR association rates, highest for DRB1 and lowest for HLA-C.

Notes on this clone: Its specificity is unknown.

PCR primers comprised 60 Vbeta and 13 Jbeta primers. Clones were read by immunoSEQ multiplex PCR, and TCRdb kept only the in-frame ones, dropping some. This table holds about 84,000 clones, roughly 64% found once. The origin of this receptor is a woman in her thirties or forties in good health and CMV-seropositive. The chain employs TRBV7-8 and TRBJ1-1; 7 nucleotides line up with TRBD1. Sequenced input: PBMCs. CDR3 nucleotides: TGTGCCAGCAGCTTAGCTGAGGGGGCGTACACTGAAGCTTTCTTT. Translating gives CASSLAEGAYTEAFF. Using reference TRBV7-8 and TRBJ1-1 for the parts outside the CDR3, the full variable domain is GAGVSQSPRYKVAKRGQDVALRCDPISGHVSLFWYQQALGQGPEFLTYFQNEAQLDKSGLPSDRFFAERPEGSVSTLKIQRTQQEDSAVYLCASSLAEGAYTEAFFGQGTRLTVV.